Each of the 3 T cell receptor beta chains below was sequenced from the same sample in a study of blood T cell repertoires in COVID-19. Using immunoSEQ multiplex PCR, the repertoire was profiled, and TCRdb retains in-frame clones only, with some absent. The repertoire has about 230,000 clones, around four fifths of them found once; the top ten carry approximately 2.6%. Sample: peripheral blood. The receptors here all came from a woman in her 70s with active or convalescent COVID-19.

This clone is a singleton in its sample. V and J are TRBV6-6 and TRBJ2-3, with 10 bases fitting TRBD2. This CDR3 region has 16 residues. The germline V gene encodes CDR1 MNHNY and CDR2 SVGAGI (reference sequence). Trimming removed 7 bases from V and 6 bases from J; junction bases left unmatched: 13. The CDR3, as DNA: TGTGCCAGCACACGGGGACTAGCGAGGGCAGGCGATACGCAGTATTTT. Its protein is CASTRGLARAGDTQYF.

CDR3 in DNA: TGTGCCAGCAGCTCGCACAGGGGTACAGAGACCCAGTACTTC. This encodes CASSSHRGTETQYF. The chain links TRBV7-2 to TRBJ2-5, with 7 bases that match TRBD1. CDR1 is SGHTA and CDR2 is FQGNSA in the germline V gene. This CDR3 region has 14 residues. J lost 4 bases, V lost 4 bases, and 6 bases had no gene match.

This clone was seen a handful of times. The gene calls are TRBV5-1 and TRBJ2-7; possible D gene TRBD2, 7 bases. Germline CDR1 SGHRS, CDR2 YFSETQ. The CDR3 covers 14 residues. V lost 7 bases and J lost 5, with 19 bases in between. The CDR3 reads CASRAGATINEQYF. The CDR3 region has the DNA TGCGCCAGCCGGGCGGGGGCGACGATCAACGAGCAGTACTTC.